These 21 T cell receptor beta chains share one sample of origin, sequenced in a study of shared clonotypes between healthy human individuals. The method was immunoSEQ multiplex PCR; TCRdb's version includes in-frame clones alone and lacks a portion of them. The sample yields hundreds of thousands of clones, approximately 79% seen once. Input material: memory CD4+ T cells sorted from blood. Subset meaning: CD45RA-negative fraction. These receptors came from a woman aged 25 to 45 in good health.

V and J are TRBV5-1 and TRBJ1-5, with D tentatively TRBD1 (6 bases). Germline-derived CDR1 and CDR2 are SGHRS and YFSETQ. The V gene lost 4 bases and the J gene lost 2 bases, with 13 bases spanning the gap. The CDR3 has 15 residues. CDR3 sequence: CASSRETGGNQPQHF. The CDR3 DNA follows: TGCGCCAGCAGCCGGGAGACAGGTGGCAATCAGCCCCAGCATTTT.

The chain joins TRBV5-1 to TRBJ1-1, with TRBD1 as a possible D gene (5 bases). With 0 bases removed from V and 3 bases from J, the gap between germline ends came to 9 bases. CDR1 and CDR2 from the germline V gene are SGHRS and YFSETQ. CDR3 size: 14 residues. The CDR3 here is CASSLDGGDTEAFF. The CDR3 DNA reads TGCGCCAGCAGCTTGGATGGGGGAGACACTGAAGCTTTCTTT.

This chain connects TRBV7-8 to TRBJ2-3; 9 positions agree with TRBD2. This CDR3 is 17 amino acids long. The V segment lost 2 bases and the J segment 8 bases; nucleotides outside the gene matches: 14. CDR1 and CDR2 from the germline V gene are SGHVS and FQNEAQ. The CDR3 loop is CASSLPRRLAGRVTQYF. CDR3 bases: TGTGCCAGCAGCTTACCGAGGAGGCTAGCGGGAAGGGTTACGCAGTATTTT.

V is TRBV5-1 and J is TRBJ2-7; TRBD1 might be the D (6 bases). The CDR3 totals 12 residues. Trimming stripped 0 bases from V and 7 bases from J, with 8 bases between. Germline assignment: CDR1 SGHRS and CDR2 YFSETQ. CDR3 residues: CASSLADREQYF. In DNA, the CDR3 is TGCGCCAGCAGCTTGGCCGACAGGGAGCAGTACTTC.

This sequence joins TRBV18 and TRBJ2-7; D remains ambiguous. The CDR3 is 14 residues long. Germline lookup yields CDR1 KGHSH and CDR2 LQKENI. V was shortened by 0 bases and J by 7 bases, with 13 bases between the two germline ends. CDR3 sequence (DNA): TGTGCCAGCTCACCACCGTGGACCGCCGTGGAGCAGTACTTC. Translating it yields CASSPPWTAVEQYF.

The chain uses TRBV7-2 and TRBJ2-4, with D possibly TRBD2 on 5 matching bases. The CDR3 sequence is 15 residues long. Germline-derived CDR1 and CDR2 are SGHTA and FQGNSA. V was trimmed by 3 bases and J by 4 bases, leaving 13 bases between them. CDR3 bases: TGTGCCAGCAGCTTGGCCGGGAATACAAAAAACATTCAGTACTTC. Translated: CASSLAGNTKNIQYF.

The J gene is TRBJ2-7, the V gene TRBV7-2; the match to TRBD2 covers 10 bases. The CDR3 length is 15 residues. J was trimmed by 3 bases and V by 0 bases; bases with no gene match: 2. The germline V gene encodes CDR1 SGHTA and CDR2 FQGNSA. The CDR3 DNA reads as TGTGCCAGCAGCTTAGCCGGGACTAGCGACTACGAGCAGTACTTC. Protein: CASSLAGTSDYEQYF.

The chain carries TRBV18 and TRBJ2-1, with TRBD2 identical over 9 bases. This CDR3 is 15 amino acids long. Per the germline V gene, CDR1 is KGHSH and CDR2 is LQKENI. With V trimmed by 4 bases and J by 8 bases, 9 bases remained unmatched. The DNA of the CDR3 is TGTGCCAGCTCACGACAAGGAGCGGGAGGTGATGAGCAGTTCTTC. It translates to CASSRQGAGGDEQFF.

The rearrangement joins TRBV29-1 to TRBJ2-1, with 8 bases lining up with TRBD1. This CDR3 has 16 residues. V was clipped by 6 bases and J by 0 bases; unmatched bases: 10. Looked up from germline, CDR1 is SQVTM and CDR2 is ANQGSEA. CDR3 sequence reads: CSVQGGYSSSYNEQFF. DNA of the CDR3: TGCAGCGTACAGGGGGGTTACTCGAGCTCCTACAATGAGCAGTTCTTC.

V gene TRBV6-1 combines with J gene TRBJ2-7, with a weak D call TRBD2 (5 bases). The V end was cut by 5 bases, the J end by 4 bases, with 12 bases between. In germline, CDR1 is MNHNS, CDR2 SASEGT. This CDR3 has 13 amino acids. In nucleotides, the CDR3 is TGTGCCAGCAGTCGAGGGTCGATTTACGAGCAGTACTTC. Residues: CASSRGSIYEQYF.

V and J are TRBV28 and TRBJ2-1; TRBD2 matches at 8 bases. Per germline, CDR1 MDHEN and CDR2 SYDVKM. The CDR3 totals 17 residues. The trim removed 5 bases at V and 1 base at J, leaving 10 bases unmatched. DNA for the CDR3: TGTGCCAGCAGTCCCCGTGGGAGCGGGAGTTCCTACAATGAGCAGTTCTTC. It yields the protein CASSPRGSGSSYNEQFF.

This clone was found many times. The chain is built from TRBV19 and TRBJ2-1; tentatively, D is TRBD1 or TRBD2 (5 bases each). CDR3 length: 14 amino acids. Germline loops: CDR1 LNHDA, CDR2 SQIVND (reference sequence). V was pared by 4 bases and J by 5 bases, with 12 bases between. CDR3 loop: CASSTRDLNNEQFF. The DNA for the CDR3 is TGTGCCAGTAGTACCCGGGACCTAAACAATGAGCAGTTCTTC.

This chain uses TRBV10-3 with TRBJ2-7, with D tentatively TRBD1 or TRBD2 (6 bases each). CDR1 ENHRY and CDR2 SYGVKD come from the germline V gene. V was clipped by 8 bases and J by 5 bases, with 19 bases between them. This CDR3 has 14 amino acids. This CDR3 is CAIRGRLGEHEQYF. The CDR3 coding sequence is TGTGCCATCCGGGGGCGTCTGGGAGAGCACGAGCAGTACTTC.

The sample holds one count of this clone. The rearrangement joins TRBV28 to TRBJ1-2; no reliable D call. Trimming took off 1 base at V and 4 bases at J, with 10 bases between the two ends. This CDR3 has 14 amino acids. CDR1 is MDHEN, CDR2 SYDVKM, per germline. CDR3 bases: TGTGCCAGCAGTTTATCCCTCCGAGCCTATGGCTACACCTTC. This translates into CASSLSLRAYGYTF.

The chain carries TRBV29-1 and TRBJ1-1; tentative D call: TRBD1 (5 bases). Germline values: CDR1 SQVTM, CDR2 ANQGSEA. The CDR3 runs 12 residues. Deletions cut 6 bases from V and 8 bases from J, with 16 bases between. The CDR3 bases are TGCAGCGTCAACCGGGACGGTTCGGAAGCTTTCTTT. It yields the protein CSVNRDGSEAFF.

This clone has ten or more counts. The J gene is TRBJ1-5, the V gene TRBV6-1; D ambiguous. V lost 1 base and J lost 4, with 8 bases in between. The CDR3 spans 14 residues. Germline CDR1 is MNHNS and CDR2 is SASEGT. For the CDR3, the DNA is TGTGCCAGCAGTGAAGGGTGGGAAAATCAGCCCCAGCATTTT. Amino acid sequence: CASSEGWENQPQHF.

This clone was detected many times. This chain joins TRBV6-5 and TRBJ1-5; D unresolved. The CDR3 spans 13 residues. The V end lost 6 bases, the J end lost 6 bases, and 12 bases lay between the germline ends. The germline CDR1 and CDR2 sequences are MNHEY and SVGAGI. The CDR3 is CASSRSDAQPQHF. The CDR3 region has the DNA TGTGCCAGCAGCCGATCAGATGCTCAGCCCCAGCATTTT.

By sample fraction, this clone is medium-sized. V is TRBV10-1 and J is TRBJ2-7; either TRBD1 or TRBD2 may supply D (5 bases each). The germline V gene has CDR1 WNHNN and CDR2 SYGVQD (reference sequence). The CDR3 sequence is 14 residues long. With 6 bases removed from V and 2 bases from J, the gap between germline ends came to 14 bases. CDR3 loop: CASSRDPGPYEQYF. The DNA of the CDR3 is TGCGCCAGCAGCCGGGATCCGGGGCCCTACGAGCAGTACTTC.

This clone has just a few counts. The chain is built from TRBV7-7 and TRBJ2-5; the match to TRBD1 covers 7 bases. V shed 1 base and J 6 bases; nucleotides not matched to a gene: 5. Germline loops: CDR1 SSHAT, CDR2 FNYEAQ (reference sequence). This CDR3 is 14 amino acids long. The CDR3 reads CASSLEMTGQTQYF. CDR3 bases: TGTGCCAGCAGCTTAGAGATGACAGGGCAGACCCAGTACTTC.

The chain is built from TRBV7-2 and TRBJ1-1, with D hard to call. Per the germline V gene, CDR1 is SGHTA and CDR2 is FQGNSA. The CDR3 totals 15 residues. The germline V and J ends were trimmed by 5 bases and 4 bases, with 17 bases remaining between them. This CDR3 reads CASSPHSDPGTEAFF. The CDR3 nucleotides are TGTGCCAGCAGCCCCCACTCGGACCCGGGCACTGAAGCTTTCTTT.

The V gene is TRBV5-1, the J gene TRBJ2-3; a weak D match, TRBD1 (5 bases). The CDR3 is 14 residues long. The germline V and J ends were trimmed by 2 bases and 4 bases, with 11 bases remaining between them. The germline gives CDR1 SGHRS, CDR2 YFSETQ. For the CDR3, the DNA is TGCGCCAGCAGCTTCCAGGGCTTCCCAGATACGCAGTATTTT. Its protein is CASSFQGFPDTQYF.